This T cell receptor (beta chain) was observed in a study of long-term antiretroviral therapy in people with HIV. Version v3.0 of the immunoSEQ assay was performed at survey level. The data were produced by immunoSEQ multiplex PCR, yet TCRdb's version contains in-frame clones alone and is incomplete. Of some 29,000 clones detected, 97% appear once; the ten largest clones hold less than 2.5%. Per the germline V gene, CDR1 is MNHEY and CDR2 is SVGAGI. The CDR3 contains 15 residues. Trimming removed 4 bases at V and 2 bases at J, with 15 bases between. With regard to this clone: What it binds is not known.

Regarding the study as a whole: Even long-term ART left TRB diversity below transplant donor controls, despite gains. Blood dating 2004 to 2017 may reflect older ART regimens.

Specimen: unsorted PBMCs, collected 7.6 years after starting antiretroviral therapy. The sequence was obtained from a man aged 30 to 45 with HIV. The rearrangement joins TRBV6-5 to TRBJ2-7; D may be TRBD2 (5 bases). The CDR3 DNA follows: TGTGCCAGCAGTTCCCCCCCTACGGGGACCTACGAGCAGTACTTC. Its protein is CASSSPPTGTYEQYF.